This section outlines one TCR beta chain sequence together with its context. Template switching (which added a universal primer site) was used, and cDNA carried unique molecular identifiers. Using its own MiXCR run on the 5' RACE reads, TCRdb lists one record per CDR3 protein. The repertoire holds roughly 260,000 distinct CDR3 sequences, with around 15% as singletons. This record belongs to a study of identical twins. V was clipped by 3 bases and J by 5 bases, with 11 bases between them. The CDR3 spans 14 residues. The sequence was obtained from a woman aged 18-29 years in good health. V usage is TRBV12-3 or TRBV12-4 and J usage is TRBJ1-5; no clear D. The source material was memory (CD45RO+) T cells sorted from blood. The CDR3 protein is CASSFLAVDQPQHF. The CDR3 bases are TGTGCCAGCAGTTTTCTGGCAGTTGATCAGCCCCAGCATTTT.